This T cell receptor beta chain was sequenced in a study of T cell responses to AZD1222 COVID-19 vaccine. This CDR3 region has 15 residues. V dropped 4 bases and J dropped 5; count of bases not matched to a gene: 11. CDR1 and CDR2 from the germline V gene are SGHRS and YFSETQ. Measured with immunoSEQ multiplex PCR; TCRdb has only the in-frame clones, and not every one. The data show 120,000 or so clones, 88% seen once. This clone was counted once. The material sequenced was peripheral blood, taken on day 0 of AZD1222 vaccination. This sequence was found in an adult in good health. The V and J genes are TRBV5-1 and TRBJ1-2; TRBD1 agrees at 7 bases. CDR3 in DNA: TGCGCCAGCAGCCCGCTCATCCAGACAGGGTATGGCTACACCTTC. Translated, it gives CASSPLIQTGYGYTF.